This entry lists 7 T cell receptor beta chains sequenced from one sample in a study of tumor-infiltrating lymphocytes in primary liver carcinoma. Starting from roughly 0.5 ug of total RNA, TCR beta cDNA was produced with a primer in the constant region. Researchers made the TCR beta libraries by running three nested multiplex PCR rounds with slightly modified ARM-PCR. TRBV1-TRBV30 forward and Cbeta reverse primers drove the first two roughly 10-cycle rounds. TCRdb called the multiplex PCR reads again in MiXCR, with one record for every CDR3 protein. This table has tens of thousands of distinct CDR3 sequences, over 70% appearing once. From unsorted bulk tissue weighing about 20-31 mg, DNA and RNA were co-extracted. The sample comprised liver tumor tissue from sampling region 4. Sample subset: tumor region T4, right-lateral pole. These receptors were taken from a woman aged 55-75 years with primary liver carcinoma and hepatitis B virus infection.

This clonotype was seen just once. The chain combines TRBV6-1 with TRBJ2-1, with D possibly being TRBD1 or TRBD2 (5 bases each). In germline, CDR1 is MNHNS, CDR2 SASEGT. The CDR3 totals 15 residues. V lost 1 base and J lost 6, with 13 bases in between. DNA of the CDR3: TGTGCCAGCAGTGAAGAGTACGGGGCCCCCAATGAGCAGTTCTTC. It encodes CASSEEYGAPNEQFF.

The sample holds many counts of this clonotype. At one of its ends the junction is not consistent with the germline gene, which may arise from a read error. The chain uses TRBV11-2 and TRBJ2-2; possibly TRBD2 for D (5 bases). The CDR3 is made up of 14 amino acids. Germline V gives CDR1 SGHAT, CDR2 FQNNGV. The CDR3, as DNA: TGTGCCAGCAGCTTAGAGAGTCACACCGGGGTGCTGTTTTTT. It is translated as CASSLESHTGVLFF.

For this clonotype: Sequence at one end of the junction differs from germline and may be a read error. The genes are TRBV20-1 and TRBJ2-2, with D possibly called TRBD1 or TRBD2 (5 bases each). Germline V gene lookup returns CDR1 DFQATT and CDR2 SNEGSKA (reference sequence). The CDR3 extends over 13 amino acids. CDR3 nucleotides: TGCAGTGCTAGAGGGCAGGGAGAATGGGAGCTGTATTTT. Protein: CSARGQGEWELYF.

Notes on this clonotype: One end of the junction is discordant with germline, which a read error may explain. The chain carries TRBV4-2 and TRBJ2-7, with D hard to call. The germline gives CDR1 LGHNA, CDR2 YNFKEQ. The CDR3 spans 15 residues. The CDR3 DNA is TGTAACAGCAGCCAAGATCTTGGCACCTCCTACGAGCAGCACTTC. Encoded protein: CNSSQDLGTSYEQHF.

Details on this clonotype: The junction differs from germline at one of its ends, possibly a read error. CDR3 loop: CASNTGDYDYTF. CDR3 in DNA: TGTGCCAGTAATACAGGGGACTATGACTACACCTTC. The chain recombines TRBV28 with TRBJ1-2; 7 nucleotides match TRBD1. Germline V gene lookup returns CDR1 MDHEN and CDR2 SYDVKM. This CDR3 spans 12 amino acids.

The genes are TRBV7-8 and TRBJ2-3; D not certain. V shed 0 bases and J shed 3 bases, with 16 bases lying between them. CDR1 and CDR2 from the germline V gene are SGHVS and FQNEAQ. This CDR3 is built from 17 residues. CDR3 bases: TGTGCCAGCAGCTTAGCGTCTCGGAGTACTCGTACAGATACGCAGTATTTT. Amino acid sequence: CASSLASRSTRTDTQYF. Based on the CDR3 plus reference TRBV7-8 and TRBJ2-3, the full variable domain is GAGVSQSPRYKVAKRGQDVALRCDPISGHVSLFWYQQALGQGPEFLTYFQNEAQLDKSGLPSDRFFAERPEGSVSTLKIQRTQQEDSAVYLCASSLASRSTRTDTQYFGPGTRLTVL.

Note on this clonotype: This could be a read error, since a much larger clone is one nucleotide away. The rearrangement uses TRBV24-1 and TRBJ2-1, with 12 bases matching TRBD2. This CDR3 comprises 17 residues. Germline lookup yields CDR1 KGHDR and CDR2 SFDVKD. The chain's CDR3 is CVTSDSSGRASYNEQFF. CDR3 DNA: TGTGTCACCAGTGATTCTAGCGGGAGGGCTTCCTACAATGAGCAGTTCTTC.